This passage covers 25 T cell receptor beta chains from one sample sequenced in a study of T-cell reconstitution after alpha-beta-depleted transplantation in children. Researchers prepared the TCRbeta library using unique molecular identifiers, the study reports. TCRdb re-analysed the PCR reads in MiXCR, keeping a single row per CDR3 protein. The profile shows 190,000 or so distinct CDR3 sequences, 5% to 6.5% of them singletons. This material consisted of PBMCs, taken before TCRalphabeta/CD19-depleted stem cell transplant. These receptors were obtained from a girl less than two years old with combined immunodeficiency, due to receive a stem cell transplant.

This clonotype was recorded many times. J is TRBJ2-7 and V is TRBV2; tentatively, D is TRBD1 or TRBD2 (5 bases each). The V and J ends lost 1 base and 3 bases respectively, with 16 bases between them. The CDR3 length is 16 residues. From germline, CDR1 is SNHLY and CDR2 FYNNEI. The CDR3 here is CASSEGVPGRFYEQYF. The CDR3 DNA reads TGTGCCAGCAGTGAAGGGGTGCCAGGGAGATTCTACGAGCAGTACTTC.

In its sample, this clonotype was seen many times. CDR3 loop: CASSLSPGWLAGPTSYEQYF. CDR3 in DNA: TGTGCCAGCAGTTTATCTCCCGGGTGGTTAGCGGGACCGACCTCCTACGAGCAGTACTTC. This chain uses TRBV28 with TRBJ2-7; TRBD2 agrees at 8 bases. Losses at the gene ends were 1 base for V and 0 bases for J; bases not matched to a gene: 17. This CDR3 is 20 amino acids long. Germline CDR1 reads MDHEN; CDR2 reads SYDVKM.

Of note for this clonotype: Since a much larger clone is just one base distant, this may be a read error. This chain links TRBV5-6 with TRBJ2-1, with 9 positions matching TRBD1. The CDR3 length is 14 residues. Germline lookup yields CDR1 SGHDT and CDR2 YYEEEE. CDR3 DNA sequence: TGTGCCGGCAGCCCGTTAGGGACAGGGCACACCCAGTTCTTC. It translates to CAGSPLGTGHTQFF. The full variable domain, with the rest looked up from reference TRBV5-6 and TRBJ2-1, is DAGVTQSPTHLIKTRGQQVTLRCSPKSGHDTVSWYQQALGQGPQFIFQYYEEEERQRGNFPDRFSGHQFPNYSSELNVNALLLGDSALYLCAGSPLGTGHTQFFGPGTRLTVL.

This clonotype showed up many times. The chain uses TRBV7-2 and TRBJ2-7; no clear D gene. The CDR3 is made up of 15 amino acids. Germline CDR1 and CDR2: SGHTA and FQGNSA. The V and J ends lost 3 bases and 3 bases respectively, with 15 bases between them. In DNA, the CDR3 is TGTGCCAGCAGCTTTCAAGGGCTAACTAACTACGAGCAGTACTTC. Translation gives CASSFQGLTNYEQYF.

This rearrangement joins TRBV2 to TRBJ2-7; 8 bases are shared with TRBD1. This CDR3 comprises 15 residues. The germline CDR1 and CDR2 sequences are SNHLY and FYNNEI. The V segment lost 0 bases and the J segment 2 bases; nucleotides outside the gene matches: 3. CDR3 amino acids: CASSEATGGAYEQYF. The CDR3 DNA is TGTGCCAGCAGTGAAGCTACAGGGGGTGCCTACGAGCAGTACTTC.

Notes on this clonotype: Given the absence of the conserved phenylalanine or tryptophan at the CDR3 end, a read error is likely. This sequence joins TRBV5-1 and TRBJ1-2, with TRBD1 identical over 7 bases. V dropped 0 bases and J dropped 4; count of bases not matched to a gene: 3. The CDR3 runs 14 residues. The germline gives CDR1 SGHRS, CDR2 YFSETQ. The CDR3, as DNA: TGCGCCAGCAGCTTGGGACAGGGCGTCTATGGCTACACCTAC. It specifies CASSLGQGVYGYTY.

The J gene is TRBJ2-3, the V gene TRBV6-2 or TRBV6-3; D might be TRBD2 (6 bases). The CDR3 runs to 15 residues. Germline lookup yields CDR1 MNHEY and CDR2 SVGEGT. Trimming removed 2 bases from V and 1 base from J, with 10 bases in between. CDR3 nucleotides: TGTGCCAGCAGTTACACGGGACTTCGCACAGATACGCAGTATTTT. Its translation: CASSYTGLRTDTQYF.

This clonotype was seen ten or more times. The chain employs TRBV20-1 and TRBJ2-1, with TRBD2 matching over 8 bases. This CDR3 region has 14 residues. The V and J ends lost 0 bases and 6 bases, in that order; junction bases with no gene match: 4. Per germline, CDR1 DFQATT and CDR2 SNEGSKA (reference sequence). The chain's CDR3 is CSARETGGPNEQFF. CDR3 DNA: TGCAGTGCTAGAGAAACGGGGGGGCCCAATGAGCAGTTCTTC.

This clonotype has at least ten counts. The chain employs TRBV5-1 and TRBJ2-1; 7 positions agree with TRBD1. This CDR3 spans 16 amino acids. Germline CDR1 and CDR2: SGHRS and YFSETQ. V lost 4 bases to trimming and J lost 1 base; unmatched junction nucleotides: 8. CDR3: CASSPRNRGSYNEQFF. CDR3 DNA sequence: TGCGCCAGCAGCCCCCGGAACAGGGGTTCCTACAATGAGCAGTTCTTC.

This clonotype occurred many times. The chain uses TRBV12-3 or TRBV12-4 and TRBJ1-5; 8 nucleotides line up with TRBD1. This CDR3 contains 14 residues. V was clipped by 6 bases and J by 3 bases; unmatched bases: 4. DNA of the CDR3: TGTGCCAGCAGCCGGGACAGGCTCAATCAGCCCCAGCATTTT. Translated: CASSRDRLNQPQHF.

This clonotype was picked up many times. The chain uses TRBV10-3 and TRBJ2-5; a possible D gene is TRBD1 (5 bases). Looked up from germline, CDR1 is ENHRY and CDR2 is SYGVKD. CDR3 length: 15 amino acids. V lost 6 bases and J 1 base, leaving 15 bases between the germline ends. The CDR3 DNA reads TGTGCCATCAGCATACTGGTCGACAGCCAAGAGACCCAGTACTTC. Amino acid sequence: CAISILVDSQETQYF.

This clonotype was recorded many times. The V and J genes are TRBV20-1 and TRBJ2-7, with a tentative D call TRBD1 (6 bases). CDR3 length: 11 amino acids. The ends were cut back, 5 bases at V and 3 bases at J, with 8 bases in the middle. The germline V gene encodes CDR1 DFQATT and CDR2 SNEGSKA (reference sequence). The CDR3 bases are TGCAGTGCTGAACAGGGCTACGAGCAGTACTTC. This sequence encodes CSAEQGYEQYF.

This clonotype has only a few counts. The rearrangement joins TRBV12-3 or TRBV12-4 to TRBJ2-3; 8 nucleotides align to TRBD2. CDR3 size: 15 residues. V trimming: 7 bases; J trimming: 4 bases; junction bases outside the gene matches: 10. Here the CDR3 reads CASNPPGGQADTQYF. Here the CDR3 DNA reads TGTGCCAGCAACCCTCCGGGGGGGCAGGCAGATACGCAGTATTTT.

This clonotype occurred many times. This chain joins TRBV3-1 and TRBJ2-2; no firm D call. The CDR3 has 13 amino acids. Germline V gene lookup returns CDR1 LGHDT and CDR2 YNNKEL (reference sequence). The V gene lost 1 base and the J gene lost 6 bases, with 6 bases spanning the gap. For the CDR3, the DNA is TGTGCCAGCAGCCAAGGGAGAGCCGGGGAGCTGTTTTTT. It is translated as CASSQGRAGELFF.

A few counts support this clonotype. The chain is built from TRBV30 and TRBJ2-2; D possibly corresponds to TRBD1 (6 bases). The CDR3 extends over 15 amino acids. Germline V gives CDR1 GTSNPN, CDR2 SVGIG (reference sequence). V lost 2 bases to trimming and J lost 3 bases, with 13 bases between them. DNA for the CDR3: TGTGCCTGGAGTCCGAACAGGGCGGACACCGGGGAGCTGTTTTTT. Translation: CAWSPNRADTGELFF. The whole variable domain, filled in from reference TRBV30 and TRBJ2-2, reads SQTIHQWPATLVQPVGSPLSLECTVEGTSNPNLYWYRQAAGRGLQLLFYSVGIGQISSEVPQNLSASRPQDRQFILSSKKLLLSDSGFYLCAWSPNRADTGELFFGEGSRLTVL.

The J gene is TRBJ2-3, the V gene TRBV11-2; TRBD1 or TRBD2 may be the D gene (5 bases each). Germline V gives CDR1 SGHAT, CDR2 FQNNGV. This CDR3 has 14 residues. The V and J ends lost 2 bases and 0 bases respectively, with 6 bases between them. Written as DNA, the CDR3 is TGTGCCAGCAGCTTATGGGACAGCACAGATACGCAGTATTTT. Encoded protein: CASSLWDSTDTQYF.

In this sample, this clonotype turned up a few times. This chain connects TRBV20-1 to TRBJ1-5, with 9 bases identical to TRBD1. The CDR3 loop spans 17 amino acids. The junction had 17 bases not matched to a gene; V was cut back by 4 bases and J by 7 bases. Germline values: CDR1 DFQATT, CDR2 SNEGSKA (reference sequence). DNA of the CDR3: TGCAGTGCTATTCCGGGACAGGGAACTTGGATCCGGCAGCCCCAGCATTTT. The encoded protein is CSAIPGQGTWIRQPQHF.

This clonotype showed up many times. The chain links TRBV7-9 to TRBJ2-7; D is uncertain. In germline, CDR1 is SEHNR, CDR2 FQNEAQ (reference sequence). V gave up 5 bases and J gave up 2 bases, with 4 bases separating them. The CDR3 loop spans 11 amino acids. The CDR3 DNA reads TGTGCCAGCAGCACCACCTACGAGCAGTACTTC. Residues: CASSTTYEQYF.

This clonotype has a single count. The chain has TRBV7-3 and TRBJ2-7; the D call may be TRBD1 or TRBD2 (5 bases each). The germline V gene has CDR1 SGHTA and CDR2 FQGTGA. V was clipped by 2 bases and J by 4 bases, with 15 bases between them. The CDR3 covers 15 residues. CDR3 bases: TGTGCCAGCAGCTTAGGGACCGGGACCCTTTACGAGCAGTACTTC. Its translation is CASSLGTGTLYEQYF.

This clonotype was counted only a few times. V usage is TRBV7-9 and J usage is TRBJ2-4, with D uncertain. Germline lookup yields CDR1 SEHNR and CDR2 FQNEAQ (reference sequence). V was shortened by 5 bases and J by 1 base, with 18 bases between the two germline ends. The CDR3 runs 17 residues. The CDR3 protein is CASSPIEIGRAKNIQYF. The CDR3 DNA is TGTGCCAGCAGCCCAATCGAAATTGGGCGGGCCAAAAACATTCAGTACTTC. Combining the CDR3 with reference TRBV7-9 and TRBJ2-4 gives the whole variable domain DTGVSQNPRHKITKRGQNVTFRCDPISEHNRLYWYRQTLGQGPEFLTYFQNEAQLEKSRLLSDRFSAERPKGSFSTLEIQRTEQGDSAMYLCASSPIEIGRAKNIQYFGAGTRLSVL.

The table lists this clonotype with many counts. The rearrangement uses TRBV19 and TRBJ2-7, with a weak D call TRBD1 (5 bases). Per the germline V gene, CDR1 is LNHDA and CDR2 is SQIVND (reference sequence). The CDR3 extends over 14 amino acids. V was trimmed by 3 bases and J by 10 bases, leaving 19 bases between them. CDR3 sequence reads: CASSIRVTSADQYF. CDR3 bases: TGTGCCAGTAGTATCAGGGTGACCTCTGCGGATCAGTACTTC. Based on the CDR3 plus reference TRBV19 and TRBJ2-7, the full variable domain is DGGITQSPKYLFRKEGQNVTLSCEQNLNHDAMYWYRQDPGQGLRLIYYSQIVNDFQKGDIAEGYSVSREKKESFPLTVTSAQKNPTAFYLCASSIRVTSADQYFGPGTRLTVT.

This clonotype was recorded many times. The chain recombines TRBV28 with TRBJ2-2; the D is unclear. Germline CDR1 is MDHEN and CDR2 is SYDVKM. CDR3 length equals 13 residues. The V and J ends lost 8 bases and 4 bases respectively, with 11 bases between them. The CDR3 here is CASSLLGTGELFF. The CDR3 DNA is TGTGCCAGCTCCCTTCTCGGCACCGGGGAGCTGTTTTTT. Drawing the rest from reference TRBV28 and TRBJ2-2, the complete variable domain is DVKVTQSSRYLVKRTGEKVFLECVQDMDHENMFWYRQDPGLGLRLIYFSYDVKMKEKGDIPEGYSVSREKKERFSLILESASTNQTSMYLCASSLLGTGELFFGEGSRLTVL.

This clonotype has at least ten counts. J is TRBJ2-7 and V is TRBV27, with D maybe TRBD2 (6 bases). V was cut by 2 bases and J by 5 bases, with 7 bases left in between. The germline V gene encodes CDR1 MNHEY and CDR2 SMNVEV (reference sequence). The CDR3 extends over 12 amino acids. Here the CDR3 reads CASSLTGDEQYF. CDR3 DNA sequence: TGTGCCAGCAGTTTAACGGGGGACGAGCAGTACTTC.

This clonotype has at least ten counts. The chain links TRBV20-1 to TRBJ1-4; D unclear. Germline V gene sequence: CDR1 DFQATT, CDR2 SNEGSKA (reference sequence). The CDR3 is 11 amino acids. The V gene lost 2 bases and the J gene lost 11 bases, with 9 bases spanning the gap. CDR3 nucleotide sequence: TGCAGTGCTAGAAGCCCGCTTAAACTGTTTTTT. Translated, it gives CSARSPLKLFF.

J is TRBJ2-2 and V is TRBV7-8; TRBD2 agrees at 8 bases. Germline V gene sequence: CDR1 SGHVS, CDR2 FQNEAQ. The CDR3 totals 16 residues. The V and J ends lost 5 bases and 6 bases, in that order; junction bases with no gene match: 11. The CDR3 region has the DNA TGTGCCAGCAGCCCCCTAGGGAGCGGGAGTGCCGGGGAGCTGTTTTTT. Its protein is CASSPLGSGSAGELFF. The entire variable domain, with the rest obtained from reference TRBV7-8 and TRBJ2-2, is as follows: GAGVSQSPRYKVAKRGQDVALRCDPISGHVSLFWYQQALGQGPEFLTYFQNEAQLDKSGLPSDRFFAERPEGSVSTLKIQRTQQEDSAVYLCASSPLGSGSAGELFFGEGSRLTVL.